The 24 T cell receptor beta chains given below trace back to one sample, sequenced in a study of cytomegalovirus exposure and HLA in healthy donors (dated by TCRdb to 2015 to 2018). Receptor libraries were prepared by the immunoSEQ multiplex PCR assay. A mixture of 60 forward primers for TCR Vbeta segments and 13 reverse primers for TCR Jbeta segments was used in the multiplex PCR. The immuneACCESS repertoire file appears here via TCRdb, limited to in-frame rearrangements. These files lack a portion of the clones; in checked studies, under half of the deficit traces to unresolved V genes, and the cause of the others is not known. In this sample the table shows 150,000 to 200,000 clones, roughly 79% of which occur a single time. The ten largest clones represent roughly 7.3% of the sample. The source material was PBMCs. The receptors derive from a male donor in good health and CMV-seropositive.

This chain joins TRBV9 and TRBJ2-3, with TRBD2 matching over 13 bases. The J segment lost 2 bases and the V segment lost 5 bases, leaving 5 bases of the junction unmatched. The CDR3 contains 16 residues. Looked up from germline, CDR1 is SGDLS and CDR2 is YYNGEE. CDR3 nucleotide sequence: TGTGCCAGCAGTTACGGACTAGCGGGGGTCACAGATACGCAGTATTTT. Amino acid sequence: CASSYGLAGVTDTQYF. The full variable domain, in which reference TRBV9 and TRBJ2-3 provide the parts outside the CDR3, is DSGVTQTPKHLITATGQRVTLRCSPRSGDLSVYWYQQSLDQGLQFLIQYYNGEERAKGNILERFSAQQFPDLHSELNLSSLELGDSALYFCASSYGLAGVTDTQYFGPGTRLTVL.

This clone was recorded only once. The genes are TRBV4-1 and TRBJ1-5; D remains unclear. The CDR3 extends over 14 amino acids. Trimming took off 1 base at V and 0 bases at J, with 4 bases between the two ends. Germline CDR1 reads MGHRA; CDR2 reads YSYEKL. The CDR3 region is CASSQVGSNQPQHF. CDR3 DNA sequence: TGCGCCAGCAGCCAAGTCGGTAGCAATCAGCCCCAGCATTTT.

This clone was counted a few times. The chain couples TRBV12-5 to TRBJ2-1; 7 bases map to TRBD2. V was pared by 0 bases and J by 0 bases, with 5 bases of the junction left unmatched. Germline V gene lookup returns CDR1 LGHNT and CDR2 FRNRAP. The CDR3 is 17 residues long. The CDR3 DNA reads TGTGCTAGTGGTTTGGTACGCTCGGGGGGCTCCTACAATGAGCAGTTCTTC. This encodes CASGLVRSGGSYNEQFF.

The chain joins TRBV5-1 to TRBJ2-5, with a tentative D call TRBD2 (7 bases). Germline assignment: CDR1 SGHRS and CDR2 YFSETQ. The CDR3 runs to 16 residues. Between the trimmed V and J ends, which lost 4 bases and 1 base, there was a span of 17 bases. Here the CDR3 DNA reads TGCGCCAGCAGCCCTGGGGGGGCGGTCGCCCAAGAGACCCAGTACTTC. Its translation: CASSPGGAVAQETQYF.

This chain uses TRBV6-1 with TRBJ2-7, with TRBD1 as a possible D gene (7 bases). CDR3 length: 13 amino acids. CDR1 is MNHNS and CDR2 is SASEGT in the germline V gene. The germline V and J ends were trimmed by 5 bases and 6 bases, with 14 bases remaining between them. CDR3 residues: CASSNQGGLEQYF. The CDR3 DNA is TGTGCCAGCAGTAATCAGGGGGGCCTCGAGCAGTACTTC.

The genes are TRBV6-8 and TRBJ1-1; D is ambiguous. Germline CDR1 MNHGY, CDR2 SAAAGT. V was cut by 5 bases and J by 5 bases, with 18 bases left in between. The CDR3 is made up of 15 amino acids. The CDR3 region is CASSLAEGLWTEAFF. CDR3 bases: TGTGCCAGCAGTCTCGCTGAGGGCCTGTGGACTGAAGCTTTCTTT.

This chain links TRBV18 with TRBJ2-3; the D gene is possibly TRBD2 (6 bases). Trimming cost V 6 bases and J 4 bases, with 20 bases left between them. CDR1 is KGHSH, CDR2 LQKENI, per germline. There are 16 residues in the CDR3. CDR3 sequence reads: CASSSLGGGVADTQYF. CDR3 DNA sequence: TGTGCCAGCTCCAGTCTTGGGGGAGGCGTCGCAGATACGCAGTATTTT.

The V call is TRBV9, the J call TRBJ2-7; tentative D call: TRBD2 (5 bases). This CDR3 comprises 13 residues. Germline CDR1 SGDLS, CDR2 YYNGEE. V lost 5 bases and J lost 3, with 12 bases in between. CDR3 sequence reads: CASSAISGYEQYF. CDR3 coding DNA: TGTGCCAGCAGTGCAATCAGCGGCTACGAGCAGTACTTC.

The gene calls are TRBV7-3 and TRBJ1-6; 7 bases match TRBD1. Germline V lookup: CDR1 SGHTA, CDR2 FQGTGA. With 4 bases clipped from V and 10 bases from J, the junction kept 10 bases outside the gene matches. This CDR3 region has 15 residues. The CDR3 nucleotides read TGTGCCAGCAGCTCAGGGGGGCCCACGCAATCACCCCTCCACTTT. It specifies CASSSGGPTQSPLHF.

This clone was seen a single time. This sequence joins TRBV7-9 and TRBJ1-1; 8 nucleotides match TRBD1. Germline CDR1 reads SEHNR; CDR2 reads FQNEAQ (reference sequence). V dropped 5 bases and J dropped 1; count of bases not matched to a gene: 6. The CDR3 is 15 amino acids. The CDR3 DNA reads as TGTGCCAGCAGCCTATCCGGGACAGGGAACACTGAAGCTTTCTTT. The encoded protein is CASSLSGTGNTEAFF.

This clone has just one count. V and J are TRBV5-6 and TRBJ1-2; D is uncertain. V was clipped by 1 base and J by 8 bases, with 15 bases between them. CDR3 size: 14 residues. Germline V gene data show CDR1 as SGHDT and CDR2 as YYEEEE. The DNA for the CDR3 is TGTGCCAGCAGCTTGTTTAAGAGTCCCGGGGGCTACACCTTC. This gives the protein CASSLFKSPGGYTF.

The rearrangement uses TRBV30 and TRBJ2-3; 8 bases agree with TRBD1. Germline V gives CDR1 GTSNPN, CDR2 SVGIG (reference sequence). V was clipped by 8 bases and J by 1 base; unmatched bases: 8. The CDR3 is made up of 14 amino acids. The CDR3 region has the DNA TGTGCCCATCTACCGACAGGGGGCACAGATACGCAGTATTTT. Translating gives CAHLPTGGTDTQYF.

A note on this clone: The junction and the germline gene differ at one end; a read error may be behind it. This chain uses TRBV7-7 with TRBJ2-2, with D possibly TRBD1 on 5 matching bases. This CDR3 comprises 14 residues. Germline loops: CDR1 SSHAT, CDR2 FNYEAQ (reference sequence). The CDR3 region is CASRASSVIGELFF. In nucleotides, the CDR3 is TGTGCTAGCAGGGCTAGTTCAGTGATCGGGGAGCTGTTTTTT.

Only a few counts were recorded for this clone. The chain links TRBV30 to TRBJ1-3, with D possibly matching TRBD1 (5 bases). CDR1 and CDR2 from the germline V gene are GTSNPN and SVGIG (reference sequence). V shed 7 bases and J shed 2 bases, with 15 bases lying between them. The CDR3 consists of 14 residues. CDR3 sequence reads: CAFTRGGTGNTIYF. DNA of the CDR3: TGTGCCTTCACCCGGGGGGGGACTGGAAACACCATATATTTT.

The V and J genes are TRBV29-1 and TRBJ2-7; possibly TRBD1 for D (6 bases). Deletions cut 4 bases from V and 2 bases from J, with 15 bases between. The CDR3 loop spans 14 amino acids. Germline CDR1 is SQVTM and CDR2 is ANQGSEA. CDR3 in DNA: TGCAGCGTTGGCAGGGACACCCCAGCCTACGAGCAGTACTTC. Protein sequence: CSVGRDTPAYEQYF.

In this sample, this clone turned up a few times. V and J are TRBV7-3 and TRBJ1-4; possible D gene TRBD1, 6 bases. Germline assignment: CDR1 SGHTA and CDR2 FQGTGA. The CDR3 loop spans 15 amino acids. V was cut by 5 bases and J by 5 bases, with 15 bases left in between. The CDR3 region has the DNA TGTGCCAGCAGCCTCAAGACAGGTGGAAATGAAAAACTGTTTTTT. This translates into CASSLKTGGNEKLFF.

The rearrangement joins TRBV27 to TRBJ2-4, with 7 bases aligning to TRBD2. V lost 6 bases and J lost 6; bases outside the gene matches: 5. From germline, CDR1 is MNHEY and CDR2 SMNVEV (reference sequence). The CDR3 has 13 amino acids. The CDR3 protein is CASRVPGGNIQYF. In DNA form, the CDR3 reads TGTGCCAGCAGAGTCCCGGGGGGAAACATTCAGTACTTC.

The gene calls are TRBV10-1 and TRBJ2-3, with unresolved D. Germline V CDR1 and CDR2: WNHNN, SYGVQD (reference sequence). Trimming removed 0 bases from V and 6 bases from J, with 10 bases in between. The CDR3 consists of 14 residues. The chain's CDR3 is CASSESYPEDTQYF. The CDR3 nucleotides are TGCGCCAGCAGTGAGTCTTACCCGGAGGATACGCAGTATTTT.

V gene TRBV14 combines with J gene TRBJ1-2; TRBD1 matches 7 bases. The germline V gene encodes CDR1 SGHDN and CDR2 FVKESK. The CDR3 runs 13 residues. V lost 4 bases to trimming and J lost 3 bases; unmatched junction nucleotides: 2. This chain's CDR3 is CASSLQGDYGYTF. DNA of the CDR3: TGTGCCAGCAGCCTTCAGGGGGACTATGGCTACACCTTC.

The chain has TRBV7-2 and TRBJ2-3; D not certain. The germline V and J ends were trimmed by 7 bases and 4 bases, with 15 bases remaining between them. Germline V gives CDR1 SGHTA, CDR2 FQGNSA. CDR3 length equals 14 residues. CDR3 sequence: CASTSVLSPDTQYF. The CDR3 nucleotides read TGTGCCAGCACCAGCGTCCTTTCCCCAGATACGCAGTATTTT.

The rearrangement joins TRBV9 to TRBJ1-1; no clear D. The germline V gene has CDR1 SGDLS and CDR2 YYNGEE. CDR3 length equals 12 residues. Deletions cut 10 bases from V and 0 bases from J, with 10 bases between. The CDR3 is CASRGMNTEAFF. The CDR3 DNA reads TGTGCCTCGCGAGGAATGAACACTGAAGCTTTCTTT.

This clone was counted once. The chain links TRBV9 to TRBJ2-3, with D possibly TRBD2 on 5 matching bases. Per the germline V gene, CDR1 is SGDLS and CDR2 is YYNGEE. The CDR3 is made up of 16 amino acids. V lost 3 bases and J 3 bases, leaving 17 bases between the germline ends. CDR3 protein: CASSESPRLSTDTQYF. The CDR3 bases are TGTGCCAGCAGCGAGTCTCCGAGACTATCTACAGATACGCAGTATTTT.

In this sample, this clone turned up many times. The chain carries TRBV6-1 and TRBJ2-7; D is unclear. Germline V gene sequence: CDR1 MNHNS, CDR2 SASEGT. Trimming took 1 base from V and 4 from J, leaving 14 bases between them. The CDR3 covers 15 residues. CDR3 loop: CASSEVALVVYEQYF. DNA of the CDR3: TGTGCCAGCAGTGAAGTAGCCCTGGTCGTATACGAGCAGTACTTC.

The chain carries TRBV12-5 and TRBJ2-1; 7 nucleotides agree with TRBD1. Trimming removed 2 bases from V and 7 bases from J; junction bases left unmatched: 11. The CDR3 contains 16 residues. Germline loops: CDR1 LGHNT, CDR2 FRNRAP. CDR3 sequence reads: CASGLTTSNRGNEQFF. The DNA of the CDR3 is TGTGCTAGTGGTTTGACGACCTCTAACAGGGGAAATGAGCAGTTCTTC.